This T cell receptor beta chain was sequenced in a study of blood T cell repertoires in COVID-19. Germline-derived CDR1 and CDR2 are SGHNT and YYREEE (reference sequence). CDR3 size: 14 residues. The trim removed 4 bases at V and 7 bases at J, leaving 11 bases unmatched. Original data processing: Nucleated cell number was recorded as an estimate derived from reference gene primer amplification. Data came from immunoSEQ multiplex PCR; TCRdb stores just in-frame clones and leaves some out. Clonal size and the V and J genes are those of that table, whereas D and trimming came from the DNA. The repertoire has about 280,000 clones, around 83% of them found once; the top ten carry less than 5.5%.

This clonotype was obtained from a man aged 35 to 55 who had been exposed to COVID-19. The V and J genes are TRBV5-4 and TRBJ2-7; 7 bases are shared with TRBD2. The sample was PBMCs or T cells enriched from blood (not recorded which). The DNA of the CDR3 is TGTGCCAGCAGCCTGGGTGGAGGCGGGGGTGAGCAGTACTTC. Translation gives CASSLGGGGGEQYF. Full variable domain (outside the CDR3, taken from reference TRBV5-4 and TRBJ2-7): ETGVTQSPTHLIKTRGQQVTLRCSSQSGHNTVSWYQQALGQGPQFIFQYYREEENGRGNFPPRFSGLQFPNYSSELNVNALELDDSALYLCASSLGGGGGEQYFGPGTRLTVT.